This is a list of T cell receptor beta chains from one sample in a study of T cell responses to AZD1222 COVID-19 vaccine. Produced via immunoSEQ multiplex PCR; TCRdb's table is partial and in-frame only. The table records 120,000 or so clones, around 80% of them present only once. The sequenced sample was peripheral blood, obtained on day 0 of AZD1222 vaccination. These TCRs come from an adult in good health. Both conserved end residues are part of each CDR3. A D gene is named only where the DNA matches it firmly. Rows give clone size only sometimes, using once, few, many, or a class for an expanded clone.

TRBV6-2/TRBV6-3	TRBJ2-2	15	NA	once	TGTGCCAGCAGCCATCCCAAGGGGATAGCCGGGGAGCTGTTTTTT	CASSHPKGIAGELFF
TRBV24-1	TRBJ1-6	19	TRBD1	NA	TGTGCCACCAGTGATTTGGGGACAGGGTTAGGCTCCTATAATTCACCCCTCCACTTT	CATSDLGTGLGSYNSPLHF
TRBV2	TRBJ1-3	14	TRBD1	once	TGTGCCAGCGCACGAGACAGGGCTGGAAACACCATATATTTT	CASARDRAGNTIYF
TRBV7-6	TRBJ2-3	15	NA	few	TGTGCCAGCAGCTTCGGGACCTCTGGCACAGATACGCAGTATTTT	CASSFGTSGTDTQYF
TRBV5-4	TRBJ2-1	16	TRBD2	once	TGTGCCAGCAGCCCGCCGAAACGGGGGGAGAACAATGAGCAGTTCTTC	CASSPPKRGENNEQFF
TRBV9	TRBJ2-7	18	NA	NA	TGTGCCAGCAGCCCATCCCGGTCGGCGGGGATTCATAGCTACGAGCAGTACTTC	CASSPSRSAGIHSYEQYF
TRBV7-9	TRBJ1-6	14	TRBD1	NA	TGTGCCAGCAGATTGGGGACAGGGACCTCACCCCTCCACTTT	CASRLGTGTSPLHF
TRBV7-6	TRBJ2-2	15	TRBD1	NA	TGTGCCAGCAGCACAGGGGGCTCGGACACCGGGGAGCTGTTTTTT	CASSTGGSDTGELFF
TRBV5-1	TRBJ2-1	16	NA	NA	TGCGCCAGCAGGCCCGAGGGCTCTGGGGCCTACAATGAGCAGTTCTTC	CASRPEGSGAYNEQFF
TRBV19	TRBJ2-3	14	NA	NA	TGTGCCGTTGGAGGGGGGTCTAGCACAGATACGCAGTATTTT	CAVGGGSSTDTQYF
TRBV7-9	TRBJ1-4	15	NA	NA	TGTGCCAGCAGCATCGGGCAGAGCGCTAATGAAAAACTGTTTTTT	CASSIGQSANEKLFF
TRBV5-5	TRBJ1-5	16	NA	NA	TGTGCCAGCAGCTTAGGTTATGACATTCGCAATCAGCCCCAGCATTTT	CASSLGYDIRNQPQHF
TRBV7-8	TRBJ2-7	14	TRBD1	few	TGTGCCAGCAGCGCGAGACAGGGAGCCTACGAGCAGTACTTC	CASSARQGAYEQYF
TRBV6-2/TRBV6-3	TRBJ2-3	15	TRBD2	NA	TGTGCCAGCAGTTATGGGGGACTAGTCATAGATACGCAGTATTTT	CASSYGGLVIDTQYF
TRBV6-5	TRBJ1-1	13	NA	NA	TGTGCCAGCAGCCTGGGACGGGACACTGAAGCTTTCTTT	CASSLGRDTEAFF
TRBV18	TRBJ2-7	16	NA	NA	TGTGCCAGCTCACCCCAGCCGGGACCCGCGCCTAGCGAGCAGTACTTC	CASSPQPGPAPSEQYF
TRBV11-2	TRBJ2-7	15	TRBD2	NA	TGTGCCAGCAGCGGTCTAGCGGGAGGTTCCTACGAGCAGTACTTC	CASSGLAGGSYEQYF
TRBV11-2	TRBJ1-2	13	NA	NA	TGTGCCAGCACGGACAGAGCTAACTATGGCTACACCTTC	CASTDRANYGYTF
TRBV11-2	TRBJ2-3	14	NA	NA	TGTGCCAGCAGCTGGAGGGCCCGGGTTAATACGCAGTATTTT	CASSWRARVNTQYF
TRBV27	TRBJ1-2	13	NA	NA	TGTGCCAGCGGTTCGGCGGTGAACTATGGCTACACCTTC	CASGSAVNYGYTF
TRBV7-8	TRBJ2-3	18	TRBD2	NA	TGTGCCAGCAGCAGGGCGGGAGTAGCGGAGGGTAGCACAGATACGCAGTATTTT	CASSRAGVAEGSTDTQYF
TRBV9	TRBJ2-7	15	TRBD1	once	TGTGCCAGCAGCTCACAACAGGGGGCTGAGGACGAGCAGTACTTC	CASSSQQGAEDEQYF
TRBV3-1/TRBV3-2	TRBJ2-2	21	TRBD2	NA	TGTGCCAGCAGCCGAGATCGACGTAAGGGGACTAGCGGGAGCTATGGCGGGGAGCTGTTTTTT	CASSRDRRKGTSGSYGGELFF
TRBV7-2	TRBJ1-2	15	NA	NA	TGTGCCAGCAGCTTAGGAAGTAATTTCAACTATGGCTACACCTTC	CASSLGSNFNYGYTF
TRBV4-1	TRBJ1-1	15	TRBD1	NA	TGCGCCAGCAGCCCAAGACAGGGCATGAACACTGAAGCTTTCTTT	CASSPRQGMNTEAFF
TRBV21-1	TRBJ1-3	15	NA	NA	TGTGCCAGCGAAAGTTTGATATGGAAGGGAAACACCATATATTTT	CASESLIWKGNTIYF
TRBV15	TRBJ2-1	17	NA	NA	TGTGCCACCAGCAGAGATGTTGAGGGAAGGTCACAGTACGAGCAGTTCTTC	CATSRDVEGRSQYEQFF
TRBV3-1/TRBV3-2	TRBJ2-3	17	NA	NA	TGTGCCAGCAGCCAACAAGGAGCCGGGGCGGTCACGGGTACGCAGTATTTT	CASSQQGAGAVTGTQYF
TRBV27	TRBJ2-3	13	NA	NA	TGTGCCAGCAGTTCTACCCCCCGGAGGGCGCAGTATTTT	CASSSTPRRAQYF
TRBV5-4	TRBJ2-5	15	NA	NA	TGTGCCAGCAGCTTGGGTAGCCTAGAGTGGGAGACCCAGTACTTC	CASSLGSLEWETQYF
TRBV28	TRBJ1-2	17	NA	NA	TGTGCCAGCACTCAATACAGGGCAGGGAGCCTGAACTATGGCTACACCTTC	CASTQYRAGSLNYGYTF
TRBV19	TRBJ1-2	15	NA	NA	TGTGCCAGTTCGGCCGAAAGCAACGGGAACTATGGCTACACCTTC	CASSAESNGNYGYTF
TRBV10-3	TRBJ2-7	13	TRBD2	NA	TGTGCCATTGGCCTAGCGGGAAGCTACGAGCAGTACTTC	CAIGLAGSYEQYF
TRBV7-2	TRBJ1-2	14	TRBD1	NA	TGTGCCAGCAGCCTACCGGGACAGGCTTATGGCTACACCTTC	CASSLPGQAYGYTF
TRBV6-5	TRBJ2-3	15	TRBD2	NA	TGTGCCAGCAGTTACTCGCGGGGGGCCAGGGATACGCAGTATTTT	CASSYSRGARDTQYF
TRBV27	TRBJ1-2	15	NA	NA	TGTGCCAGCAGTTTAAGCCGTAGGGGAAACTATGGCTACACCTTC	CASSLSRRGNYGYTF
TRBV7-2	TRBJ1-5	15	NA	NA	TGTGCCAGCAGCCCTTCGCGGCAGAGCAATCAGCCCCAGCATTTT	CASSPSRQSNQPQHF
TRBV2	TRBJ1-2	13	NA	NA	TGTGCCAGCAGTCCACAGGGTGCCTATCTCTACACCTTC	CASSPQGAYLYTF